The present T cell receptor beta chain was sequenced within a study of T cell responses to AZD1222 COVID-19 vaccine (dated by TCRdb to 2020 to 2022). About the full investigation: A total of approximately 250 trial participants underwent TCR sequencing, of whom 207 had received two doses of AZD1222 and some 25 had received two doses of the MenACWY control vaccine. Trial participants were enrolled by age into subgroups of 18-55, 56-69 and 70-plus years, and around 150, 28 and 57 TCR-sequenced participants, respectively, were included in these subgroups.

What this sample's time point label stands for: about 28 days (+/-7) after the second vaccine dose. Because spike-specific TCR depth and breadth did not differ between the two schedules, AZD1222 recipients who got a second dose at roughly 4 weeks were pooled with those who got a second dose at roughly 12 weeks. Vaccinee samples were obtained from the UK trials COV001 and COV002, which included a single-blind randomized controlled phase 2/3 trial of AZD1222 (ChAdOx1 nCoV-19) in healthy adults. For TCRbeta chain sequencing, PBMC samples from trial participants were taken at day 0 and at day 28 after the second dose. This clone was seen once. The clone's antigen remains unknown. Per-base qualities were not stored, and no clone one base away is much larger. The CDR3 regions of human TCRbeta chains were analyzed by immunosequencing. Per the source publication's procedure: Repertoire TCRs were checked for matches against a reference library of SARS-CoV-2-specific TCRs that had been generated using the MIRA antigen-specificity platform. Breadth meant the fraction of unique TCRs that were SARS-CoV-2-associated, whereas depth meant the fraction of total T cells that were SARS-CoV-2-associated. Using the MIRA data, each spike-specific TCR was assigned both to the spike region to which the TCR was reactive and to a CD4 or CD8 class. Log10-transformed breadth and depth values were compared by one-way ANOVA with Sidak's multiple comparisons tests. This is the immuneACCESS table as TCRdb keeps it, with only in-frame sequences that have V and J called. A part of the clones is gone; compared with another copy, unresolved V genes explain less than half, and the rest is unexplained. The V and J calls and clone size come from that table; D and trimming were worked out from the DNA. This sample gives more than 85,000 clones in total; approximately 92% of them show up just once. The top ten clonotypes cover approximately 40% of the sample.

The paper's findings and limits, for the study overall: Because no day 14 peak-response samples were available, the repertoires could be characterized only after the peak T cell response. After two AZD1222 doses, spike-specific TCR breadth and depth were significantly higher than at day 0 and than in MenACWY recipients. Vaccine-associated CD4 TCRs spanned the whole spike protein, with dominant responses in regions 160-218 and 743-854. Epitopes outside the regions mutated in the B.1.351 and B.1.1.7 variants were reportedly recognized by nearly half of the unique spike-specific TCRs. Conclusions about previously exposed vaccinees are limited because only 6 or 7 AZD1222 recipients were SARS-CoV-2 seropositive at baseline. Participants were mostly white British, with more females than males. The authors suggested clonal diversity may have been underestimated. The 56-69-year group was small, and its depth increase did not reach significance, likely because of low power.

Sequenced material: peripheral blood, taken 28 days after the second AZD1222 dose. The TCR comes from an adult who received the AZD1222 COVID-19 vaccine.

The nucleotide sequence reads as follows: TGTGCCAGCAGCCAGGACGGAGCTAACTATGGCTACACCTTC. This sequence encodes CASSQDGANYGYTF. The rearranged segments are TRBV6-5 and TRBJ1-2, with no reliable assignment of the D segment. The germline V gene yields MNHEY for CDR1 and SVGAGI for CDR2. V loses 6 bases of germline sequence and J loses 0 bases, and the interval between the two ends is 11 bases. The CDR3, from cysteine to phenylalanine, totals 14 residues. Only the CDR3 DNA is retained, 42 bases long and in frame from the first base.